The 20 T cell receptor beta chains reported below all come from one sample, sequenced in a study of CD8 T cells in Susac syndrome. The authors reverse transcribed 0.5 to 1 ug RNA with random hexamers. TCRdb recomputed calls from the immunoSEQ multiplex PCR reads with MiXCR, one row per CDR3 protein. The sample lists hundreds of thousands of distinct CDR3 sequences; over 90% were seen once. The sequenced sample was CD4+ T cells from PBMCs. These receptors were collected from a human donor with Susac syndrome.

This chain links TRBV14 with TRBJ1-4; the D is unclear. From germline, CDR1 is SGHDN and CDR2 FVKESK. V was trimmed by 4 bases and J by 8 bases, leaving 14 bases between them. This CDR3 is built from 14 residues. The CDR3 spells CASSPLGREEKLFF. In DNA, the CDR3 is TGTGCCAGCAGCCCCCTAGGGCGTGAGGAAAAACTGTTTTTT.

The V and J genes are TRBV6-2 or TRBV6-3 and TRBJ1-5; D remains ambiguous. The V end was cut by 2 bases, the J end by 5 bases, with 13 bases between. This CDR3 has 15 amino acids. Germline V gene sequence: CDR1 MNHEY, CDR2 SVGEGT. CDR3 DNA sequence: TGTGCCAGCAGTTACAATACGGTAGGCGATCAGCCCCAGCATTTT. It is translated as CASSYNTVGDQPQHF.

The rearrangement uses TRBV15 and TRBJ2-2; D unresolved. Germline CDR1 reads LNHNV; CDR2 reads YYDKDF (reference sequence). The V end was cut by 0 bases, the J end by 7 bases, with 15 bases between. The CDR3 is 16 amino acids. Here the CDR3 DNA reads TGTGCCACCAGCAGAGATAGTGCAATGGGCGGCGGGGAGCTGTTTTTT. It encodes CATSRDSAMGGGELFF.

This chain connects TRBV24-1 to TRBJ2-1; a weak D match, TRBD2 (5 bases). Germline lookup yields CDR1 KGHDR and CDR2 SFDVKD. This CDR3 is built from 13 residues. V was clipped by 1 base and J by 10 bases, with 10 bases between them. The CDR3, as DNA: TGTGCCACCAGTGATTTCGGGCAGCGGGAGCAGTTCTTC. Protein product: CATSDFGQREQFF.

The chain joins TRBV7-2 to TRBJ2-2, with D tentatively TRBD1 or TRBD2 (5 bases each). The CDR3 is made up of 16 amino acids. CDR1 and CDR2 (germline): SGHTA, FQGNSA. The ends were cut back, 4 bases at V and 1 base at J, with 13 bases in the middle. The CDR3 protein is CASSWAGTRNTGELFF. CDR3 nucleotides: TGTGCCAGCAGCTGGGCCGGGACGAGGAACACCGGGGAGCTGTTTTTT.

In the case of this clonotype: The junction and the germline gene differ at one end; a read error may be behind it. The chain carries TRBV12-3 or TRBV12-4 and TRBJ2-3; tentatively, D is TRBD2 (6 bases). The CDR3 loop spans 13 amino acids. The CDR3 nucleotides read TGTGCCAGCAGTCCATCGGGCCGGAGGGACGTCGATTTT. This codes for CASSPSGRRDVDF.

The chain joins TRBV29-1 to TRBJ2-7; D is undetermined. Germline assignment: CDR1 SQVTM and CDR2 ANQGSEA. V was pared by 8 bases and J by 2 bases, with 13 bases between. The CDR3 loop spans 12 amino acids. The CDR3 reads CSIGTGPYEQYF. CDR3 DNA: TGCAGCATAGGAACTGGGCCCTACGAGCAGTACTTC.

The chain carries TRBV20-1 and TRBJ2-5; TRBD2 aligns across 12 bases. CDR1 DFQATT and CDR2 SNEGSKA come from the germline V gene (reference sequence). The CDR3 is 12 residues long. V lost 7 bases to trimming and J lost 5 bases; unmatched junction nucleotides: 2. CDR3 DNA sequence: TGCAGTGTTGGACTAGCGGGGGAGACCCAGTACTTC. Translation: CSVGLAGETQYF.

This sequence joins TRBV30 and TRBJ1-5, with a tentative D call TRBD1 (6 bases). Germline loops: CDR1 GTSNPN, CDR2 SVGIG (reference sequence). The V end lost 1 base, the J end lost 6 bases, and 10 bases lay between the germline ends. The CDR3 consists of 13 residues. Here the CDR3 DNA reads TGTGCCTGGAGTGAACAGGGAAGTCAGCCCCAGCATTTT. Translated: CAWSEQGSQPQHF.

This clonotype was seen a handful of times. Germline is not matched at one junction end, which may reflect a read error. The CDR3 sequence is CASSPGQGAKQFF. The CDR3 DNA reads as TGTGCTAGCAGCCCTGGACAGGGGGCGAAGCAGTTCTTC. The chain couples TRBV7-7 to TRBJ2-1; 11 bases map to TRBD1. Looked up from germline, CDR1 is SSHAT and CDR2 is FNYEAQ (reference sequence). The CDR3 consists of 13 residues.

The chain carries TRBV20-1 and TRBJ2-3, with 9 bases matching TRBD1. The CDR3 sequence is 15 residues long. Per germline, CDR1 DFQATT and CDR2 SNEGSKA (reference sequence). V shed 3 bases, J shed 3 bases, and the junction held 7 bases outside the gene matches. The CDR3 region is CSARAGTGRTDTQYF. The CDR3, as DNA: TGCAGTGCTAGGGCAGGGACAGGGAGGACAGATACGCAGTATTTT.

The chain couples TRBV20-1 to TRBJ1-2, with 7 bases fitting TRBD1. Germline trimming cut 3 bases from V and 8 bases from J; bases unmatched to any gene: 12. Per the germline V gene, CDR1 is DFQATT and CDR2 is SNEGSKA (reference sequence). This CDR3 has 14 amino acids. For the CDR3, the DNA is TGCAGTGCTAGCCTCTGGACAGGTACGGGAGGCTACACCTTC. It translates to CSASLWTGTGGYTF.

The V and J genes are TRBV15 and TRBJ1-1; 9 bases agree with TRBD1. Germline V gene lookup returns CDR1 LNHNV and CDR2 YYDKDF (reference sequence). CDR3 size: 17 residues. After removal of 2 bases from V and 0 bases from J, the junction contained 7 bases not matched to a gene. For the CDR3, the DNA is TGTGCCACCAGCAGATCGTGGGACAGGGCCGTGAACACTGAAGCTTTCTTT. This translates into CATSRSWDRAVNTEAFF. The full variable domain, with the rest looked up from reference TRBV15 and TRBJ1-1, is DAMVIQNPRYQVTQFGKPVTLSCSQTLNHNVMYWYQQKSSQAPKLLFHYYDKDFNNEADTPDNFQSRRPNTSFCFLDIRSPGLGDTAMYLCATSRSWDRAVNTEAFFGQGTRLTVV.

The chain links TRBV7-2 to TRBJ2-7, with 8 bases lining up with TRBD2. With V trimmed by 1 base and J by 2 bases, 4 bases remained unmatched. The CDR3 has 15 residues. The germline V gene has CDR1 SGHTA and CDR2 FQGNSA. The CDR3 loop reads CASSLGGGTTYEQYF. The CDR3 nucleotides are TGTGCCAGCAGCTTAGGCGGGGGGACTACCTACGAGCAGTACTTC.

The V call is TRBV11-2, the J call TRBJ2-7; D gene uncertain. The germline V gene encodes CDR1 SGHAT and CDR2 FQNNGV. V dropped 0 bases and J dropped 1 base, with 7 bases sitting between them. CDR3 length: 14 amino acids. CDR3 bases: TGTGCCAGCAGCTTAGAGTTCCTGTCCTACGAGCAGTACTTC. This codes for CASSLEFLSYEQYF.

The chain carries TRBV6-1 and TRBJ2-3, with D possibly being TRBD2 (6 bases). Germline lookup yields CDR1 MNHNS and CDR2 SASEGT. This CDR3 has 19 amino acids. Trimming cost V 5 bases and J 4 bases, with 28 bases left between them. In nucleotides, the CDR3 is TGTGCCAGCAGTAGCGACAACCTCCTTCAGGGAGGCCCGCCAGATACGCAGTATTTT. It is translated as CASSSDNLLQGGPPDTQYF.

The chain uses TRBV4-2 and TRBJ2-3; 7 nucleotides align to TRBD2. The CDR3 sequence is 17 residues long. CDR1 and CDR2 (germline): LGHNA, YNFKEQ. After removal of 3 bases from V and 5 bases from J, the junction contained 14 bases not matched to a gene. CDR3 coding DNA: TGTGCCAGCAGCCAGGCCGGGGGAGGGCTTGCGAAAGATACGCAGTATTTT. Amino acid sequence: CASSQAGGGLAKDTQYF.

V usage is TRBV20-1 and J usage is TRBJ1-1; a weak D match, TRBD1 (6 bases). In germline, CDR1 is DFQATT, CDR2 SNEGSKA (reference sequence). The ends were cut back, 5 bases at V and 0 bases at J, with 22 bases in the middle. The CDR3 is 17 residues long. The CDR3 protein is CSAPLCKAGALNTEAFF. The CDR3 region has the DNA TGCAGTGCTCCCCTATGTAAGGCAGGGGCGCTGAACACTGAAGCTTTCTTT.

The chain combines TRBV18 with TRBJ1-2; TRBD1 aligns across 7 bases. The germline V gene encodes CDR1 KGHSH and CDR2 LQKENI. The CDR3 spans 15 residues. Trimming cost V 3 bases and J 1 base; bases outside gene matches: 5. For the CDR3, the DNA is TGTGCCAGCTCACCTTCGGGACAGTTTAACTATGGCTACACCTTC. This sequence encodes CASSPSGQFNYGYTF.

The V call is TRBV20-1, the J call TRBJ2-2, with 8 nucleotides matching TRBD1. This CDR3 spans 13 amino acids. The germline CDR1 and CDR2 sequences are DFQATT and SNEGSKA (reference sequence). The V segment lost 4 bases and the J segment 7 bases; nucleotides outside the gene matches: 5. For the CDR3, the DNA is TGCAGTGCTATCAGGGGGCAGGGCGGGGAGCTGTTTTTT. It yields the protein CSAIRGQGGELFF.